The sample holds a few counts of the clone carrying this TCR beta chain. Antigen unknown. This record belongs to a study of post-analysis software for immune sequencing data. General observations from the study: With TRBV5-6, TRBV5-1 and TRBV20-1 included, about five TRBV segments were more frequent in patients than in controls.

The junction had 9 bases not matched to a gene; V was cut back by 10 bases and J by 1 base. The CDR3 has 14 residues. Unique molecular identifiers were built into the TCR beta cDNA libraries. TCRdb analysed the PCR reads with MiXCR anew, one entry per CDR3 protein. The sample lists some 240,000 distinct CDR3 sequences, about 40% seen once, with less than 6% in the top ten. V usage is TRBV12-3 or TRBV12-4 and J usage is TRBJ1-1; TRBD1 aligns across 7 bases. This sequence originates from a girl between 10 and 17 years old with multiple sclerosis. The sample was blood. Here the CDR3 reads CATAPGTENTEAFF. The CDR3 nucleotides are TGTGCCACCGCTCCCGGGACAGAGAACACTGAAGCTTTCTTT.